The rows below give T cell receptor beta chains drawn from one sample of a study of CD8+ T cells in alopecia areata. Profiling relied on immunoSEQ multiplex PCR, and the TCRdb table lists in-frame clones only, not all of them. This sample has some 200,000 clones; just over 55% occur once, and the top ten carry about 5.3%. The sequenced sample was CD8+ T cells sorted from blood. These receptors were obtained from a human donor in good health. The CDR3 runs from the conserved cysteine through the conserved F or W. The D gene is left open where the match is weak. Size is stated for part of the rows, as once, few or many counts, or as a class when the clone is expanded.

CDR3	DNA	J	size	V	length	D
CASSFGLAGGVYEQYF	TGTGCCAGCAGCTTCGGACTAGCGGGGGGCGTATACGAGCAGTACTTC	TRBJ2-7	NA	TRBV5-6	16	TRBD2
CASSLLDPPAHEQYF	TGTGCCAGCAGCTTACTCGACCCGCCGGCCCACGAGCAGTACTTC	TRBJ2-7	NA	TRBV11-2	15	NA
CASSQGDQPQHF	TGCGCCAGCAGCCAAGGGGATCAGCCCCAGCATTTT	TRBJ1-5	NA	TRBV4-1	12	NA
CSAREETQYF	TGCAGTGCTAGGGAGGAGACCCAGTACTTC	TRBJ2-5	few	TRBV20-1	10	NA
CASSEGQQYF	TGTGCCAGCAGTGAGGGACAGCAGTACTTC	TRBJ2-5	NA	TRBV25-1	10	TRBD1
CASSSSGASETQYF	TGTGCCAGCAGCTCTAGCGGGGCGTCCGAGACCCAGTACTTC	TRBJ2-5	NA	TRBV11-2	14	TRBD2
CASSRTGNGYTF	TGTGCCAGCAGCAGGACAGGGAATGGCTACACCTTC	TRBJ1-2	NA	TRBV11-2	12	TRBD1
CASSLQENYGYTF	TGCGCCAGCAGCTTACAGGAAAACTATGGCTACACCTTC	TRBJ1-2	NA	TRBV5-1	13	NA
CASSHQDRGDQPQHF	TGTGCCAGCAGCCACCAGGACAGGGGGGATCAGCCCCAGCATTTT	TRBJ1-5	NA	TRBV4-2	15	TRBD1
CASSLYRENEQFF	TGTGCCAGCAGCTTGTACAGGGAGAATGAGCAGTTCTTC	TRBJ2-1	NA	TRBV11-2	13	NA
CASSGGYDNQPQHF	TGTGCCAGCAGTGGGGGGTATGACAATCAGCCCCAGCATTTT	TRBJ1-5	NA	TRBV5-6	14	NA
CASSLGYSPLHF	TGTGCCAGCAGCTTGGGGTATTCACCCCTCCACTTT	TRBJ1-6	few	TRBV5-6	12	NA
CASSQDPGGVQETQYF	TGCGCCAGCAGCCAAGACCCCGGGGGGGTTCAAGAGACCCAGTACTTC	TRBJ2-5	NA	TRBV4-1	16	TRBD2
CASSFAGELFF	TGTGCCAGCAGCTTCGCGGGGGAGCTGTTTTTT	TRBJ2-2	few	TRBV7-9	11	NA
CASSYSGGYSYGYTF	TGTGCCAGCAGTTACTCAGGCGGGTATAGCTATGGCTACACCTTC	TRBJ1-2	NA	TRBV6-5	15	NA
CASSLGRVGRGGETQYF	TGTGCCAGCAGCTTAGGCCGCGTCGGGCGGGGAGGAGAGACCCAGTACTTC	TRBJ2-5	NA	TRBV7-7	17	NA
CASRPLDRGDGYTF	TGTGCCAGCAGACCACTGGACAGGGGTGATGGCTACACCTTC	TRBJ1-2	NA	TRBV6-6	14	TRBD1
CASSLGLAGIDEQYF	TGCGCCAGCAGCCTCGGACTAGCGGGGATCGACGAGCAGTACTTC	TRBJ2-7	NA	TRBV5-1	15	TRBD2
CASSHRQDYEQYF	TGCGCCAGCAGCCACCGACAGGACTACGAGCAGTACTTC	TRBJ2-7	NA	TRBV4-1	13	NA
CASSLGGTGSYEQYF	TGTGCCAGCAGCTTAGGCGGGACAGGGAGCTACGAGCAGTACTTC	TRBJ2-7	NA	TRBV11-1	15	TRBD1
CASSFGTAQETQYF	TGCGCCAGCAGCTTCGGGACAGCTCAAGAGACCCAGTACTTC	TRBJ2-5	NA	TRBV5-1	14	TRBD1
CASSLVAGDKNIQYF	TGTGCCAGCAGCTTGGTGGCAGGGGATAAAAACATTCAGTACTTC	TRBJ2-4	NA	TRBV5-4	15	NA
CASSLRQGRSPLHF	TGTGCCAGCAGTCTCCGACAGGGACGTTCACCCCTCCACTTT	TRBJ1-6	NA	TRBV27	14	TRBD1